A single sample is the source of the 28 T cell receptor beta chains below, sequenced in a study of T cells in Graves' hyperthyroidism and ophthalmopathy. Regions amplified from RNA transcripts were the TCR beta CDR3 regions. RT-PCR in the first round (using the HTBI primer set) targeted the TCR CDR3. TCRdb fed the multiplex PCR reads into MiXCR, producing one record per CDR3 protein. The sample holds around 400,000 distinct CDR3 sequences, roughly 15% seen once. The sequencing input was blood. The receptors come from an older woman with Graves' ophthalmopathy.

This clonotype was seen at least ten times. The chain links TRBV28 to TRBJ2-1; 8 bases are shared with TRBD2. V lost 5 bases to trimming and J lost 0 bases; unmatched junction nucleotides: 12. Germline V gives CDR1 MDHEN, CDR2 SYDVKM. The CDR3 has 18 residues. The CDR3 region is CASSPILPGGSSYNEQFF. The CDR3 coding sequence is TGTGCCAGCAGTCCAATCCTCCCGGGGGGGAGCTCCTACAATGAGCAGTTCTTC.

The chain uses TRBV19 and TRBJ1-1; perhaps TRBD1 as D (5 bases). With 9 bases removed from V and 0 bases from J, the gap between germline ends came to 23 bases. Germline V gene lookup returns CDR1 LNHDA and CDR2 SQIVND (reference sequence). The CDR3 length is 17 residues. The CDR3 reads CARSPKPLDSLNTEAFF. CDR3 DNA: TGTGCCAGATCCCCCAAACCACTTGACAGCTTGAACACTGAAGCTTTCTTT.

This clonotype was picked up many times. The V gene is TRBV7-6, the J gene TRBJ2-7; D remains ambiguous. V was trimmed by 4 bases and J by 3 bases, leaving 10 bases between them. CDR1 SGHVS and CDR2 FNYEAQ come from the germline V gene. The length of the CDR3 is 13 residues. The CDR3 DNA follows: TGTGCCAGCAGCTCCGGACCAAACTACGAGCAGTACTTC. It is translated as CASSSGPNYEQYF.

This clonotype has just a few counts. V gene TRBV6-1 combines with J gene TRBJ1-2; TRBD1 might be the D (6 bases). CDR1 MNHNS and CDR2 SASEGT come from the germline V gene. CDR3 length: 15 amino acids. V lost 6 bases, J lost 5 bases, and 19 bases lay in between. CDR3 in amino acids: CASRMSQEGVYGYTF. CDR3 bases: TGTGCCAGCAGGATGTCCCAGGAGGGGGTTTATGGCTACACCTTC.

This clonotype was seen only once. This sequence may be a read error, since a much larger clone differs from it by one base. The CDR3 spells CASSPERGLASGTQYF. DNA for the CDR3: TGCGCCAGCAGCCCCGAACGGGGACTAGCGTCAGGTACGCAGTATTTT. The J gene is TRBJ2-3, the V gene TRBV5-1; 10 nucleotides align to TRBD2. The CDR3 loop spans 16 amino acids. The V segment lost 4 bases and the J segment 8 bases; nucleotides outside the gene matches: 13. CDR1 and CDR2 from the germline V gene are SGHRS and YFSETQ. The entire variable domain, with the rest obtained from reference TRBV5-1 and TRBJ2-3, is as follows: KAGVTQTPRYLIKTRGQQVTLSCSPISGHRSVSWYQQTPGQGLQFLFEYFSETQRNKGNFPGRFSGRQFSNSRSEMNVSTLELGDSALYLCASSPERGLASGTQYFGPGTRLTVL.

This clonotype was observed many times. The chain links TRBV5-8 to TRBJ2-7; 9 bases line up with TRBD2. V lost 3 bases to trimming and J lost 4 bases; unmatched junction nucleotides: 8. This CDR3 has 15 residues. CDR1 and CDR2 from the germline V gene are SGHTS and YDEGEE. Here the CDR3 reads CASSSPGLADYEQYF. For the CDR3, the DNA is TGTGCCAGCAGCTCGCCGGGACTAGCAGATTACGAGCAGTACTTC. The full variable domain, its missing parts supplied by reference TRBV5-8 and TRBJ2-7, is EAGVTQSPTHLIKTRGQQATLRCSPISGHTSVYWYQQALGLGLQFLLWYDEGEERNRGNFPPRFSGRQFPNYSSELNVNALELEDSALYLCASSSPGLADYEQYFGPGTRLTVT.

The chain links TRBV2 to TRBJ2-6; D might be TRBD1 (5 bases). The V end was cut by 1 base, the J end by 2 bases, with 9 bases between. CDR1 is SNHLY, CDR2 FYNNEI, per germline. The CDR3 sequence is 16 residues long. The CDR3 DNA follows: TGTGCCAGCAGTGAAGGGGGCGCAGCTGGGGCCAACGTCCTGACTTTC. Amino acids: CASSEGGAAGANVLTF.

V gene TRBV11-2 combines with J gene TRBJ2-7; 7 bases are a match to TRBD1. Losses at the gene ends were 1 base for V and 3 bases for J; bases not matched to a gene: 3. The CDR3 has 14 amino acids. Germline V CDR1 and CDR2: SGHAT, FQNNGV. This CDR3 reads CASSLGGGHYEQYF. The DNA for the CDR3 is TGTGCCAGCAGCTTAGGAGGGGGCCACTACGAGCAGTACTTC.

This clonotype was counted ten times or more. The rearrangement joins TRBV20-1 to TRBJ2-3; TRBD2 aligns across 11 bases. V lost 1 base to trimming and J lost 1 base; unmatched junction nucleotides: 13. Germline CDR1 reads DFQATT; CDR2 reads SNEGSKA (reference sequence). The CDR3 is 19 amino acids. The CDR3 region is CSARGTGTSGASRTDTQYF. CDR3 DNA sequence: TGCAGTGCTAGAGGGACCGGGACTAGCGGAGCTAGTCGCACAGATACGCAGTATTTT.

This clonotype was seen repeatedly, ten times or more. The gene calls are TRBV28 and TRBJ2-7, with D perhaps TRBD1 or TRBD2 (6 bases each). The CDR3 length is 13 residues. V was cut by 7 bases and J by 4 bases, with 14 bases left in between. The germline gives CDR1 MDHEN, CDR2 SYDVKM. CDR3 nucleotides: TGTGCCAGCACCCCGGGGGCGGAGTACGAGCAGTACTTC. This sequence encodes CASTPGAEYEQYF.

V usage is TRBV28 and J usage is TRBJ1-3; weak D call: TRBD1 (5 bases). Germline CDR1 is MDHEN and CDR2 is SYDVKM. The CDR3 spans 15 residues. Trimming removed 1 base from V and 3 bases from J, with 10 bases in between. The CDR3 DNA sequence: TGTGCCAGCAGTTTATCGGGCAGGGTTGGAAACACCATATATTTT. Encoded protein: CASSLSGRVGNTIYF.

The genes are TRBV5-1 and TRBJ1-5; D is ambiguous. There are 14 residues in the CDR3. V dropped 0 bases and J dropped 6 bases, with 10 bases sitting between them. Germline assignment: CDR1 SGHRS and CDR2 YFSETQ. The chain's CDR3 is CASSLGGPGQPQHF. In DNA form, the CDR3 reads TGCGCCAGCAGCTTGGGCGGCCCGGGTCAGCCCCAGCATTTT.

In its sample, this clonotype was seen a few times. The junction departs from germline at one end; a sequencing error may be responsible. V is TRBV28 and J is TRBJ2-2; perhaps TRBD2 as D (5 bases). The CDR3 runs 15 residues. The germline V gene encodes CDR1 MDHEN and CDR2 SYDVKM. The CDR3 region has the DNA TGTGCCAGACCCGAGAGGAGGAGGAACACCGGGGAGCTGCTTTTT. Protein sequence: CARPERRRNTGELLF.

Notes on this clonotype: This may be a read error: a much more frequent sequence differs by one nucleotide. V is TRBV28 and J is TRBJ2-1; 10 bases agree with TRBD2. Losses at the gene ends were 2 bases for V and 0 bases for J; bases not matched to a gene: 4. This CDR3 comprises 17 residues. Germline V gene lookup returns CDR1 MDHEN and CDR2 SYDVKM. CDR3 in DNA: TGTGCCAGCAGTTTAGGGGCTAGCGGGAGCTCCTACAATGAGCAGTTCTTC. Translated: CASSLGASGSSYNEQFF.

As concerns this clonotype: At one of its ends the junction is not consistent with the germline gene, which may arise from a read error. The V call is TRBV12-3 or TRBV12-4, the J call TRBJ1-5; possible D gene TRBD1, 5 bases. The CDR3 loop spans 14 amino acids. The CDR3 here is CASSLGLNDQHQHF. Written as DNA, the CDR3 is TGTGCCAGCAGTTTGGGACTCAACGATCAGCACCAGCATTTT.

This clonotype was counted between two and nine times. The chain employs TRBV11-2 and TRBJ1-1; no reliable D call. The ends were cut back, 3 bases at V and 3 bases at J, with 8 bases in the middle. In germline, CDR1 is SGHAT, CDR2 FQNNGV. The CDR3 has 13 residues. Written as DNA, the CDR3 is TGTGCCAGCAGCTTCTCCAGAGACACTGAAGCTTTCTTT. It yields the protein CASSFSRDTEAFF.

This clonotype was seen at least ten times. This sequence joins TRBV5-1 and TRBJ2-1; D remains unclear. CDR1 SGHRS and CDR2 YFSETQ come from the germline V gene. V gave up 0 bases and J gave up 10 bases, with 14 bases separating them. The CDR3 runs 14 residues. The CDR3 sequence: CASSLGGSVQEQFF. CDR3 nucleotides: TGCGCCAGCAGCTTGGGCGGTTCGGTCCAGGAGCAGTTCTTC. Drawing the rest from reference TRBV5-1 and TRBJ2-1, the complete variable domain is KAGVTQTPRYLIKTRGQQVTLSCSPISGHRSVSWYQQTPGQGLQFLFEYFSETQRNKGNFPGRFSGRQFSNSRSEMNVSTLELGDSALYLCASSLGGSVQEQFFGPGTRLTVL.

This clonotype was picked up a small number of times. V is TRBV11-2 and J is TRBJ2-5; unclear D gene. V shed 7 bases and J shed 12 bases, with 18 bases lying between them. Per germline, CDR1 SGHAT and CDR2 FQNNGV. This CDR3 contains 12 residues. The CDR3 bases are TGTGCCAGCAATCCCCTGTTACAAACTAAGTACTTC. Protein product: CASNPLLQTKYF.

The chain has TRBV19 and TRBJ2-1; 8 bases fit TRBD1. CDR1 is LNHDA and CDR2 is SQIVND in the germline V gene (reference sequence). Trimming took 5 bases from V and 1 from J; bases not matched to a gene: 7. The CDR3 covers 16 residues. CDR3 amino acids: CASSLGQAVSYNEQFF. The CDR3 nucleotides are TGTGCCAGTAGTCTGGGACAGGCTGTTTCCTACAATGAGCAGTTCTTC.

V and J are TRBV7-2 and TRBJ1-5, with 8 bases aligning to TRBD1. This CDR3 is 13 amino acids long. V dropped 6 bases and J dropped 6; count of bases not matched to a gene: 4. Per the germline V gene, CDR1 is SGHTA and CDR2 is FQGNSA. CDR3 region: CASSTTGGQPQHF. Written as DNA, the CDR3 is TGTGCCAGCAGTACTACAGGGGGTCAGCCCCAGCATTTT.

This clonotype has at least ten counts. V and J are TRBV12-3 or TRBV12-4 and TRBJ2-1; a weak D match, TRBD2 (7 bases). This CDR3 is 14 amino acids long. Trimming pared 0 bases from V and 10 bases from J, leaving 13 bases between. The CDR3 region has the DNA TGTGCCAGCAGTTTAGCGGCGGGGGCTGGGGAGCAGTTCTTC. It codes for CASSLAAGAGEQFF.

This clonotype was seen ten or more times. The chain has TRBV18 and TRBJ1-1; D possibly corresponds to TRBD1 (6 bases). In germline, CDR1 is KGHSH, CDR2 LQKENI. This CDR3 comprises 15 residues. The V end was cut by 2 bases, the J end by 0 bases, with 10 bases between. The CDR3 region is CASSPWTEMNTEAFF. CDR3 in DNA: TGTGCCAGCTCACCATGGACAGAAATGAACACTGAAGCTTTCTTT.

In its sample, this clonotype was seen many times. The gene calls are TRBV29-1 and TRBJ2-3, with D possibly TRBD2 on 7 matching bases. The CDR3 consists of 13 residues. From germline, CDR1 is SQVTM and CDR2 ANQGSEA. The CDR3 reads CSLGGGLTDTQYF. DNA for the CDR3: TGCAGTCTCGGCGGGGGCCTCACAGATACGCAGTATTTT.

Only a few counts were recorded for this clonotype. The V gene is TRBV18, the J gene TRBJ1-1; D not certain. Germline assignment: CDR1 KGHSH and CDR2 LQKENI. V lost 7 bases and J lost 3, with 12 bases in between. This CDR3 has 13 residues. This chain's CDR3 is CASYPTGDTEAFF. The CDR3 DNA reads TGTGCCAGCTATCCGACCGGGGACACTGAAGCTTTCTTT.

This clonotype was found many times. V gene TRBV28 combines with J gene TRBJ2-3; 7 bases line up with TRBD1. This CDR3 comprises 15 residues. Per the germline V gene, CDR1 is MDHEN and CDR2 is SYDVKM. V shed 5 bases, J shed 1 base, and the junction held 6 bases outside the gene matches. DNA of the CDR3: TGTGCCAGCAGTCAACCTACAGGGGGCACAGATACGCAGTATTTT. This codes for CASSQPTGGTDTQYF.

About this clonotype: Sequence at one end of the junction differs from germline and may be a read error. The rearrangement uses TRBV7-9 and TRBJ1-1, with D maybe TRBD1 (6 bases). The germline V gene has CDR1 SEHNR and CDR2 FQNEAQ (reference sequence). The CDR3 spans 15 residues. CDR3 protein: CASSFQEGVKTEAFF. The CDR3 region has the DNA TGTGCCAGCAGCTTTCAAGAGGGGGTGAAGACTGAAGCTTTCTTT.

The V call is TRBV10-3, the J call TRBJ2-3; no reliable D call. The CDR3 contains 15 residues. V shed 0 bases and J shed 2 bases, with 9 bases lying between them. Germline-derived CDR1 and CDR2 are ENHRY and SYGVKD. CDR3 residues: CAISESSSATDTQYF. In DNA, the CDR3 is TGTGCCATCAGTGAGTCTTCCAGCGCCACAGATACGCAGTATTTT.

This clonotype was picked up many times. This chain connects TRBV6-1 to TRBJ2-2; 9 bases line up with TRBD1. Germline assignment: CDR1 MNHNS and CDR2 SASEGT. J gave up 7 bases and V 6 bases, and 9 bases lay outside the gene matches. The CDR3 runs to 15 residues. The CDR3: CASRAGTGFGGELFF. In DNA form, the CDR3 reads TGTGCCAGCAGGGCCGGGACAGGGTTCGGCGGGGAGCTGTTTTTT.